This T cell receptor beta chain was identified during a study of T cell responses to AZD1222 COVID-19 vaccine. Study information: Pooling was applied to second doses at about 4 or about 12 weeks.

Here immunoSEQ multiplex PCR was the method, and the copy in TCRdb shows in-frame clones only, minus some. The sample contains 130,000 to 150,000 clones, approximately 92% of which appear only once. Study observations and caveats: Females made up more of the donors, who were largely white British, and clonal diversity may have come out too low.

Turning to this clone: The antigen is undetermined.

The TCR sequence derives from an adult in good health. The source was peripheral blood, collected on day 0 of AZD1222 vaccination.

The CDR3 DNA is TGTGCCAGCAGCCTGAGCGGGACAGGGAATAGGCAGCCCCAGCATTTT. Translation: CASSLSGTGNRQPQHF. The V call is TRBV6-2 or TRBV6-3, the J call TRBJ1-5, with 9 bases identical to TRBD1. Losses at the gene ends were 6 bases for V and 7 bases for J; bases not matched to a gene: 13. This CDR3 has 16 residues. CDR1 and CDR2 (germline): MNHEY, SVGEGT.